This record covers a single T cell receptor (beta chain). Source study methods: It was from reference gene primer amplification that nucleated cell counts were estimated. The method was immunoSEQ multiplex PCR; TCRdb's version includes in-frame clones alone and lacks a portion of them. That table gives V, J and clone size, and the DNA gave D and trimming. The data contain about 93,000 clones, just under 80% of them singletons. The sample belongs to a study of blood T cell repertoires in COVID-19. On the study more broadly: T cells, B-cell-depleted T cells, or PBMCs supplied cDNA or gDNA.

V trimming: 3 bases; J trimming: 4 bases; junction bases outside the gene matches: 2. CDR1 is MDHEN, CDR2 SYDVKM, per germline. The CDR3 length is 14 residues. Input material: peripheral blood. The gene calls are TRBV28 and TRBJ2-2; 7 positions match TRBD1. The clonotype comes from a human donor in a cohort sampled during active COVID-19. CDR3 in DNA: TGTGCCAGCAGTTTGGGACAGATCACCGGGGAGCTGTTTTTT. As protein: CASSLGQITGELFF.